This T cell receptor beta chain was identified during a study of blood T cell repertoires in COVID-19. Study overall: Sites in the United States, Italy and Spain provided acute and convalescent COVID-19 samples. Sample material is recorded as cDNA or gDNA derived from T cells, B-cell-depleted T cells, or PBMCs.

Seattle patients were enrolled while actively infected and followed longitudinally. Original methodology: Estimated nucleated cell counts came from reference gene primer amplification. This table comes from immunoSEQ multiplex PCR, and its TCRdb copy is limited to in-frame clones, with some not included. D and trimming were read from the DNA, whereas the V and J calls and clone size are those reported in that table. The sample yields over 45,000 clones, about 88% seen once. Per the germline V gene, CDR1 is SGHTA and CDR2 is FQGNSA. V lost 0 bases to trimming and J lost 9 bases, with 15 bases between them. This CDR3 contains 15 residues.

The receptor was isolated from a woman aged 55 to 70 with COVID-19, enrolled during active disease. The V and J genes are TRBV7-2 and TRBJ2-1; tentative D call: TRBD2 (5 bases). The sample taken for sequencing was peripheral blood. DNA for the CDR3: TGTGCCAGCAGCTTAGCACGGTTCCCCCGGGGTGAGCAGTTCTTC. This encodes CASSLARFPRGEQFF. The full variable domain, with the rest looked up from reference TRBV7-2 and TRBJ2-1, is GAGVSQSPSNKVTEKGKDVELRCDPISGHTALYWYRQSLGQGLEFLIYFQGNSAPDKSGLPSDRFSAERTGGSVSTLTIQRTQQEDSAVYLCASSLARFPRGEQFFGPGTRLTVL.